The 14 T cell receptor beta chains given below trace back to one sample, sequenced in a study of control samples from healthy donors and cancer patients. Sequencing used immunoSEQ multiplex PCR; TCRdb keeps in-frame clones, though not all of them. Here the sample spans tens of thousands of clones, over 85% being singletons. Sequencing used PBMCs. These receptors were taken from a man aged 55 to 70 with colorectal cancer.

The chain recombines TRBV28 with TRBJ2-1, with 8 bases identical to TRBD1. The germline CDR1 and CDR2 sequences are MDHEN and SYDVKM. CDR3 size: 14 residues. With V trimmed by 8 bases and J by 2 bases, 5 bases remained unmatched. The chain's CDR3 is CASLETGAYNEQFF. CDR3 sequence (DNA): TGTGCCAGCCTCGAGACAGGGGCCTACAATGAGCAGTTCTTC.

The genes are TRBV27 and TRBJ2-1; the D gene is possibly TRBD2 (5 bases). Trimming removed 5 bases from V and 6 bases from J, with 8 bases in between. The CDR3 has 12 amino acids. In germline, CDR1 is MNHEY, CDR2 SMNVEV (reference sequence). CDR3: CASSRAGNEQFF. The CDR3 nucleotides read TGTGCCAGCAGTCGCGCGGGCAATGAGCAGTTCTTC.

V gene TRBV7-9 combines with J gene TRBJ2-3; possible D gene TRBD2, 6 bases. Per the germline V gene, CDR1 is SEHNR and CDR2 is FQNEAQ (reference sequence). The length of the CDR3 is 15 residues. V was trimmed by 5 bases and J by 6 bases, leaving 18 bases between them. The CDR3 coding sequence is TGTGCCAGCAGCCCGGTCTACGGGAGTATGGATACGCAGTATTTT. Encoded protein: CASSPVYGSMDTQYF.

The genes are TRBV5-1 and TRBJ1-2; D is possibly TRBD1 (5 bases). Looked up from germline, CDR1 is SGHRS and CDR2 is YFSETQ. The germline V and J ends were trimmed by 1 base and 4 bases, with 14 bases remaining between them. The CDR3 totals 15 residues. The CDR3 DNA sequence: TGCGCCAGCAGCTTGTTGGGGGAGAGGGGCTATGGCTACACCTTC. It translates to CASSLLGERGYGYTF.

V and J are TRBV6-5 and TRBJ2-2; weak D call: TRBD2 (5 bases). The germline V gene encodes CDR1 MNHEY and CDR2 SVGAGI. Trimming left V 6 bases short and J 4 bases short, with 15 bases between. The CDR3 totals 15 residues. The CDR3 coding sequence is TGTGCCAGCAGGCAGGACTCCCGGGGCACCGGGGAGCTGTTTTTT. Translated: CASRQDSRGTGELFF.

The V call is TRBV2, the J call TRBJ1-2; D gene ambiguous. V gave up 1 base and J gave up 2 bases, with 11 bases separating them. This CDR3 is built from 15 residues. Per germline, CDR1 SNHLY and CDR2 FYNNEI. CDR3 coding DNA: TGTGCCAGCAGTGAAGGGGGAATCCTAAACTATGGCTACACCTTC. Amino acids: CASSEGGILNYGYTF.

This chain connects TRBV6-5 to TRBJ2-1; 8 bases agree with TRBD2. Germline lookup yields CDR1 MNHEY and CDR2 SVGAGI. This CDR3 has 16 amino acids. J was trimmed by 4 bases and V by 2 bases; bases with no gene match: 7. CDR3 residues: CASSYQGLAGYNEQFF. The CDR3 nucleotides are TGTGCCAGCAGTTACCAGGGGCTAGCGGGTTACAATGAGCAGTTCTTC.

Concerning this clone itself: This specimen includes other DNA sequences encoding the same CDR3. CDR3 in amino acids: CASSQGPRTGGAYEQYF. CDR3 coding DNA: TGCGCCAGCAGCCAAGGCCCTAGGACGGGGGGGGCCTACGAGCAGTACTTC. The J gene is TRBJ2-7, the V gene TRBV4-1, with 8 positions matching TRBD2. Germline V gene data show CDR1 as MGHRA and CDR2 as YSYEKL. The V segment lost 1 base and the J segment 2 bases; nucleotides outside the gene matches: 10. CDR3 length: 17 residues.

The rearrangement joins TRBV5-1 to TRBJ2-4; a possible D gene is TRBD1 (6 bases). This CDR3 is built from 14 residues. Per germline, CDR1 SGHRS and CDR2 YFSETQ. Trimming took off 0 bases at V and 9 bases at J, with 13 bases between the two ends. As DNA, the CDR3 is TGCGCCAGCAGCTTGGATTGGGGACACTTCATTCAGTACTTC. This gives the protein CASSLDWGHFIQYF.

This chain connects TRBV12-3 or TRBV12-4 to TRBJ1-2; D possibly corresponds to TRBD1 (6 bases). The V and J ends lost 4 bases and 5 bases respectively, with 8 bases between them. CDR3 length equals 12 residues. The chain's CDR3 is CASSSQGYGYTF. In DNA, the CDR3 is TGTGCCAGCAGTTCACAGGGATATGGCTACACCTTC.

The chain combines TRBV6-4 with TRBJ1-1; no reliable D call. Germline CDR1 and CDR2: MRHNA and SNTAGT. V lost 6 bases and J lost 4, with 15 bases in between. This CDR3 has 14 amino acids. CDR3 bases: TGTGCCAGCAGGGACGGGGATTTGGGCACTGAAGCTTTCTTT. Translated: CASRDGDLGTEAFF.

The chain uses TRBV5-1 and TRBJ1-1, with D tentatively TRBD1 (5 bases). CDR1 and CDR2 from the germline V gene are SGHRS and YFSETQ. The ends were cut back, 0 bases at V and 1 base at J, with 7 bases in the middle. CDR3 length equals 14 residues. The CDR3, as DNA: TGCGCCAGCAGCTTGGGACAGACGAACACTGAAGCTTTCTTT. Translated: CASSLGQTNTEAFF.

The genes are TRBV18 and TRBJ1-1; 7 bases map to TRBD1. CDR3 size: 13 residues. The J segment lost 3 bases and the V segment lost 6 bases, leaving 4 bases of the junction unmatched. CDR1 is KGHSH and CDR2 is LQKENI in the germline V gene. Here the CDR3 reads CASSPTGDTEAFF. The CDR3 nucleotides read TGTGCCAGCTCGCCTACAGGGGACACTGAAGCTTTCTTT.

V is TRBV4-1 and J is TRBJ1-1; no reliable D call. This CDR3 region has 12 residues. V lost 2 bases and J lost 5, with 6 bases in between. Germline CDR1 and CDR2: MGHRA and YSYEKL. The CDR3 loop is CASSQPNTEAFF. In nucleotides, the CDR3 is TGCGCCAGCAGCCAACCCAATACTGAAGCTTTCTTT.